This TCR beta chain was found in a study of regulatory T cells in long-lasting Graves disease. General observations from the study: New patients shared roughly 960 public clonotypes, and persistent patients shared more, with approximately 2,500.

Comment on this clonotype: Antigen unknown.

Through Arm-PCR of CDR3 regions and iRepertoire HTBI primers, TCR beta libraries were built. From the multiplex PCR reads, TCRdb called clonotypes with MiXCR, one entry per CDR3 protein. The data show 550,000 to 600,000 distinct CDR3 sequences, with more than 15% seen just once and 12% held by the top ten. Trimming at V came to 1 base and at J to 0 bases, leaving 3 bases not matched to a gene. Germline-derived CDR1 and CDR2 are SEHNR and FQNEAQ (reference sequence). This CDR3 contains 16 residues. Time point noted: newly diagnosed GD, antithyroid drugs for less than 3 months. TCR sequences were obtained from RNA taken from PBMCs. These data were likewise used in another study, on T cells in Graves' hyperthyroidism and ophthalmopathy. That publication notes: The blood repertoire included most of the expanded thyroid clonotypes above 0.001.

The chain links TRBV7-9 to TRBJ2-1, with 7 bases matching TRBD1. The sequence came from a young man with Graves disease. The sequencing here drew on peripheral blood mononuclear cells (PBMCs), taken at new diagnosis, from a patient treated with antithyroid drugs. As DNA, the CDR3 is TGTGCCAGCAGCTTAGGAAGGGACAGCTCCTACAATGAGCAGTTCTTC. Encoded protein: CASSLGRDSSYNEQFF.